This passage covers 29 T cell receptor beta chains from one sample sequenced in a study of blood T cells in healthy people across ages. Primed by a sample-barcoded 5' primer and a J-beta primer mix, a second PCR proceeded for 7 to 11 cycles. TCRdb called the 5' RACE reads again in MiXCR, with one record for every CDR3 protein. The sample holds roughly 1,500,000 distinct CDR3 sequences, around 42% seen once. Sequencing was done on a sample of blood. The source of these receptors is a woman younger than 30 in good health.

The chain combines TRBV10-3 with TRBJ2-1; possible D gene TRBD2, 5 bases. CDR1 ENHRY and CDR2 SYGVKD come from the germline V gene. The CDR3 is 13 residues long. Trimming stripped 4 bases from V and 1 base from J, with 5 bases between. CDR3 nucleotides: TGTGCCATCAGTGGGGAGTCCTACAATGAGCAGTTCTTC. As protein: CAISGESYNEQFF.

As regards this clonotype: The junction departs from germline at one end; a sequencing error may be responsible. The CDR3 is CSIEKSGTDYEQYF. The CDR3 coding sequence is TGCAGCATTGAAAAGTCCGGGACAGACTACGAGCAGTACTTC. The chain uses TRBV29-1 and TRBJ2-7; 7 positions agree with TRBD1. The CDR3 runs to 14 residues. CDR1 is SQVTM, CDR2 ANQGSEA, per germline.

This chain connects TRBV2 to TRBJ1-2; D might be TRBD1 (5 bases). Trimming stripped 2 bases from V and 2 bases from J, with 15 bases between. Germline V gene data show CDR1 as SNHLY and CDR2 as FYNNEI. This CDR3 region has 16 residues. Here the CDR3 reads CASSESQGRLNYGYTF. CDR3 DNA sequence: TGTGCCAGCAGTGAAAGTCAGGGACGACTGAACTATGGCTACACCTTC.

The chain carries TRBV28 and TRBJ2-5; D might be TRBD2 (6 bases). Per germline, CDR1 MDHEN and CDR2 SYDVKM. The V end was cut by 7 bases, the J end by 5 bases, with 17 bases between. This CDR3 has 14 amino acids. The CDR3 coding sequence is TGTGCCAGCACTGTCCTGGGACTTTCGGAGACCCAGTACTTC. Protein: CASTVLGLSETQYF.

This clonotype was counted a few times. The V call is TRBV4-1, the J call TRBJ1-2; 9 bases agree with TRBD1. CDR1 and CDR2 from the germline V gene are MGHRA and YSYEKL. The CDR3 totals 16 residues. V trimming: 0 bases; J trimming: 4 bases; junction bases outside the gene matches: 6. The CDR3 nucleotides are TGCGCCAGCAGCCAAGATACAGGGGGCGGACTCTATGGCTACACCTTC. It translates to CASSQDTGGGLYGYTF.

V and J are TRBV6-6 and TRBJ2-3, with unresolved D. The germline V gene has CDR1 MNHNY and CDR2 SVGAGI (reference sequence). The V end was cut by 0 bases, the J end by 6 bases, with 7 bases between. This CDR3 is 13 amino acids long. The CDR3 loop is CASSYSPQDTQYF. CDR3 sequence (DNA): TGTGCCAGCAGTTACTCGCCGCAGGATACGCAGTATTTT.

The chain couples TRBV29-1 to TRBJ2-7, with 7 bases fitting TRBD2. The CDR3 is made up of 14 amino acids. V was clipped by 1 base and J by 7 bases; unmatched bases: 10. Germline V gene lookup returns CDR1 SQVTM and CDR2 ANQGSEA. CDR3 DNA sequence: TGCAGCGTTGAAGGGACTAGAAGGTTGAATGAGCAGTACTTC. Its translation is CSVEGTRRLNEQYF.

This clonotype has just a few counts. The DNA of the CDR3 is TGTGCCAGCAGTCGCCCCCCCGGACTAGCGGGGGGCCCATCGGCGTATTTT. This translates into CASSRPPGLAGGPSAYF. V usage is TRBV7-2 and J usage is TRBJ2-3, with TRBD2 matching 14 bases. The CDR3 totals 17 residues. After removal of 6 bases from V and 14 bases from J, the junction contained 19 bases not matched to a gene. Germline loops: CDR1 SGHTA, CDR2 FQGNSA.

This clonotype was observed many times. The DNA for the CDR3 is TGCAGTGCTAGAGGCGGCACAGATACGCAGTATTTT. Translating gives CSARGGTDTQYF. V and J are TRBV20-1 and TRBJ2-3; D gene ambiguous. Germline assignment: CDR1 DFQATT and CDR2 SNEGSKA (reference sequence). Trimming took off 1 base at V and 1 base at J, with 3 bases between the two ends. This CDR3 is built from 12 residues.

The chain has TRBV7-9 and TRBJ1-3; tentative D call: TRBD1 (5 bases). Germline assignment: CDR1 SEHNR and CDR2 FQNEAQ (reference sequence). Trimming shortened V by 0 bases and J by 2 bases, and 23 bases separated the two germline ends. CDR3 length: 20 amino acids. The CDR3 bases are TGTGCCAGCAGCTTAGCCACTATGACGGCCATTGACAGAACTGGAAACACCATATATTTT. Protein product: CASSLATMTAIDRTGNTIYF.

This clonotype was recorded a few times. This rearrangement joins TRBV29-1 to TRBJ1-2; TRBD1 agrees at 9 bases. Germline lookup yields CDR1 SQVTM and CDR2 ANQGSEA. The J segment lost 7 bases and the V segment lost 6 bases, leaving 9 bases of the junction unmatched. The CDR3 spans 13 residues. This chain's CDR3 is CSVSGQGTRGYTF. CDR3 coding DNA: TGCAGCGTATCCGGACAGGGGACCCGTGGCTACACCTTC.

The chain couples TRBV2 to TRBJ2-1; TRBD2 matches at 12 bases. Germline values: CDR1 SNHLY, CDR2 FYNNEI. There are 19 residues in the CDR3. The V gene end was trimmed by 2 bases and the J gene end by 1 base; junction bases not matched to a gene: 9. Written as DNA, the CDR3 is TGTGCCAGCAGTGAATACGTTGGAACTAGCGGGAGGTCCTACAATGAGCAGTTCTTC. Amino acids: CASSEYVGTSGRSYNEQFF.

CDR3 nucleotide sequence: TGTGCCAGCAGCCAAGATCAGCAGACCAACAATGAGCAGTTCTTC. This encodes CASSQDQQTNNEQFF. This chain uses TRBV4-2 with TRBJ2-1; D not certain. CDR1 LGHNA and CDR2 YNFKEQ come from the germline V gene. The CDR3 runs to 15 residues. V lost 0 bases and J 5 bases, leaving 11 bases between the germline ends.

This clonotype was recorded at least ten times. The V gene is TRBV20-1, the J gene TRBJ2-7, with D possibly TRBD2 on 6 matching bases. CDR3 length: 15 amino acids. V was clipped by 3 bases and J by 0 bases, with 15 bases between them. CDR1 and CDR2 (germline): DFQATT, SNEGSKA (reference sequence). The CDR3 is CSASAGRRGSYEQYF. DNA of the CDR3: TGCAGTGCTAGTGCGGGCCGGAGGGGCTCCTACGAGCAGTACTTC.

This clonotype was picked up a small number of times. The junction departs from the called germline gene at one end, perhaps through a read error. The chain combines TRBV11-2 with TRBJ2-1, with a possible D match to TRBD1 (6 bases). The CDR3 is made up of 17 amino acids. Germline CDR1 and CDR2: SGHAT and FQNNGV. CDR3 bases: TGTGCCAGCAGCTTCGTCCCGACGGGACACAAATACAGTGAGCAGTTCTTC. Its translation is CASSFVPTGHKYSEQFF.

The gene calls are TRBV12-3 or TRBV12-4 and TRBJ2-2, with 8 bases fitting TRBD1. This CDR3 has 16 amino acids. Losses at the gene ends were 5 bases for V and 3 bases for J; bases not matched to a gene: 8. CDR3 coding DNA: TGTGCCAGCAGTCCTTGGACAGGGAAGGACACCGGGGAGCTGTTTTTT. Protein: CASSPWTGKDTGELFF.

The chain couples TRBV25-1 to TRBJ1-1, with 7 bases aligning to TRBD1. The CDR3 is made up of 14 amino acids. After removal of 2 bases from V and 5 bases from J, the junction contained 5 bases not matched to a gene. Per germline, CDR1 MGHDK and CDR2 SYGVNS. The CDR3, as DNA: TGTGCCAGCAGTGAAGAGGGGGCTTGGACTGAAGCTTTCTTT. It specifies CASSEEGAWTEAFF.

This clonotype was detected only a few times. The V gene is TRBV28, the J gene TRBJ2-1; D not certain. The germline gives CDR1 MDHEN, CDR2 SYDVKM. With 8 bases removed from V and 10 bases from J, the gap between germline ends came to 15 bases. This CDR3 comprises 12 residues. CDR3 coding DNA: TGTGCCAGCCGATTTAGTGGCTGGGAGCAGTTCTTC. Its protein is CASRFSGWEQFF.

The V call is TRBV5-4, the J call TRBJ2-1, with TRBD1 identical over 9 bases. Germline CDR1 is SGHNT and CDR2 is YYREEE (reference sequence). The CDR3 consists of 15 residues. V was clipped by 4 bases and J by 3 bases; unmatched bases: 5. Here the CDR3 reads CASSIGTGNYNEQFF. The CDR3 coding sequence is TGTGCCAGCAGCATCGGGACAGGGAACTACAATGAGCAGTTCTTC.

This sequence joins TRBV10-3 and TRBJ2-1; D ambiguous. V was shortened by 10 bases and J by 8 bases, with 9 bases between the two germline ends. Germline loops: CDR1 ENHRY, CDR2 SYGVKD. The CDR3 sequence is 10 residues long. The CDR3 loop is CAKVEDEQFF. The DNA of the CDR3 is TGTGCCAAGGTAGAGGATGAGCAGTTCTTC.

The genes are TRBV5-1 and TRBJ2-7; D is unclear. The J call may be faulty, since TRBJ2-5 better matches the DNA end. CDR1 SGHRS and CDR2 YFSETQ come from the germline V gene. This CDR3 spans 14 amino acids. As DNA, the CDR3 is TGCGCCAGCAGTACCGCCTCGTACCAAGAGACCCAGTACTTC. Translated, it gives CASSTASYQETQYF.

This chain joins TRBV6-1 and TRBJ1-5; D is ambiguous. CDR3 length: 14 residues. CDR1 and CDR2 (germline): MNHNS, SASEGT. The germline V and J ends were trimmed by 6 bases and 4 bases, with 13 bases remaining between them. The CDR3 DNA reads TGTGCCAGCAGACAGCTACTAGAGAATCAGCCCCAGCATTTT. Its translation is CASRQLLENQPQHF.

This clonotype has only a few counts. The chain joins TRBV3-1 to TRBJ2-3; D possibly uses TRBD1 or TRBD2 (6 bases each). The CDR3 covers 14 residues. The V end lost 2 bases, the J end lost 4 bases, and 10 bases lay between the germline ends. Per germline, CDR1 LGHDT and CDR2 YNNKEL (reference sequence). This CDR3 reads CASSQRGRSDTQYF. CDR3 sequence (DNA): TGTGCCAGCAGCCAAAGGGGGAGGTCAGATACGCAGTATTTT.

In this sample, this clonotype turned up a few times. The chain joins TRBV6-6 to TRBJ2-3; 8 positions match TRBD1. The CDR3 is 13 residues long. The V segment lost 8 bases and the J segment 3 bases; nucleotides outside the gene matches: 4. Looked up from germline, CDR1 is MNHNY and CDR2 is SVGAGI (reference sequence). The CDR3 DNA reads TGTGCCAGCCAGGGGGCCGAGACAGATACGCAGTATTTT. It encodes CASQGAETDTQYF.

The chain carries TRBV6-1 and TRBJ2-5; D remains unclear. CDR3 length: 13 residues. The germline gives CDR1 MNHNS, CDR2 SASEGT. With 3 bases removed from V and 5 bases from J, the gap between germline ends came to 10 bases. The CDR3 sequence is CASSDSLWETQYF. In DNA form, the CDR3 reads TGTGCCAGCAGTGACAGTCTCTGGGAGACCCAGTACTTC.

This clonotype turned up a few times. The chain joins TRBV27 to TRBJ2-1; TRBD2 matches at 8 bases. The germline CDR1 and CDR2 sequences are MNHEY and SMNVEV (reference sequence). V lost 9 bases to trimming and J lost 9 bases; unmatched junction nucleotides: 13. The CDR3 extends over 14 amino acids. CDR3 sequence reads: CASTAGGGGREQFF. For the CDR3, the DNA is TGTGCCAGTACCGCGGGAGGAGGGGGTCGTGAGCAGTTCTTC.

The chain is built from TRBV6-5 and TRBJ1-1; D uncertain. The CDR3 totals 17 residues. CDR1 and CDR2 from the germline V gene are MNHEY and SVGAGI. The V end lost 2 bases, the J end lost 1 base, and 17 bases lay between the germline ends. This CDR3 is CASSYTQRGFSNTEAFF. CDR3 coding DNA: TGTGCCAGCAGTTACACCCAGCGTGGATTTTCGAACACTGAAGCTTTCTTT.

The chain's CDR3 is CASSVGQVVRDEQYF. CDR3 DNA sequence: TGTGCCAGCAGCGTAGGGCAGGTGGTTCGGGACGAGCAGTACTTC. This sequence joins TRBV9 and TRBJ2-7; D remains unclear. The V gene's germline CDR1 is SGDLS and CDR2 YYNGEE. This CDR3 spans 15 amino acids. The V end lost 0 bases, the J end lost 5 bases, and 15 bases lay between the germline ends.

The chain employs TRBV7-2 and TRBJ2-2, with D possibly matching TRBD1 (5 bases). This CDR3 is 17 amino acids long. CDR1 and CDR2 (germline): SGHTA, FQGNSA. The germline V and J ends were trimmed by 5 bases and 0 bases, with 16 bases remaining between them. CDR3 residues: CASSPSVDRANTGELFF. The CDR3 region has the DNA TGTGCCAGCAGCCCGTCTGTTGACAGAGCGAACACCGGGGAGCTGTTTTTT.